The clone carrying this T cell receptor (beta chain) was counted at least ten times. The sample comes from a study of T-cell reconstitution after alpha-beta-depleted transplantation in children. The ends were cut back, 4 bases at V and 3 bases at J, with 20 bases in the middle. Germline-derived CDR1 and CDR2 are SGHRS and YFSETQ. The CDR3 consists of 17 residues. Construction of the TCRbeta library involved unique molecular identifiers. MiXCR, run by TCRdb on the PCR reads, gives a single entry per CDR3 protein. The table lists hundreds of thousands of distinct CDR3 sequences, about 15% of them singletons, with 0.9% to 1.2% in the top ten.

The chain couples TRBV5-1 to TRBJ1-5, with D perhaps TRBD1 (5 bases). The sequences come from PBMCs from the stem cell graft donor, collected from the stem cell graft. The clonotype comes from a human donor who donated a stem cell graft to a child with acute myeloid leukemia. The CDR3 nucleotides read TGCGCCAGCAGCGACAGCCGGACGGAAGGGGACAATCAGCCCCAGCATTTT. Translating it yields CASSDSRTEGDNQPQHF.